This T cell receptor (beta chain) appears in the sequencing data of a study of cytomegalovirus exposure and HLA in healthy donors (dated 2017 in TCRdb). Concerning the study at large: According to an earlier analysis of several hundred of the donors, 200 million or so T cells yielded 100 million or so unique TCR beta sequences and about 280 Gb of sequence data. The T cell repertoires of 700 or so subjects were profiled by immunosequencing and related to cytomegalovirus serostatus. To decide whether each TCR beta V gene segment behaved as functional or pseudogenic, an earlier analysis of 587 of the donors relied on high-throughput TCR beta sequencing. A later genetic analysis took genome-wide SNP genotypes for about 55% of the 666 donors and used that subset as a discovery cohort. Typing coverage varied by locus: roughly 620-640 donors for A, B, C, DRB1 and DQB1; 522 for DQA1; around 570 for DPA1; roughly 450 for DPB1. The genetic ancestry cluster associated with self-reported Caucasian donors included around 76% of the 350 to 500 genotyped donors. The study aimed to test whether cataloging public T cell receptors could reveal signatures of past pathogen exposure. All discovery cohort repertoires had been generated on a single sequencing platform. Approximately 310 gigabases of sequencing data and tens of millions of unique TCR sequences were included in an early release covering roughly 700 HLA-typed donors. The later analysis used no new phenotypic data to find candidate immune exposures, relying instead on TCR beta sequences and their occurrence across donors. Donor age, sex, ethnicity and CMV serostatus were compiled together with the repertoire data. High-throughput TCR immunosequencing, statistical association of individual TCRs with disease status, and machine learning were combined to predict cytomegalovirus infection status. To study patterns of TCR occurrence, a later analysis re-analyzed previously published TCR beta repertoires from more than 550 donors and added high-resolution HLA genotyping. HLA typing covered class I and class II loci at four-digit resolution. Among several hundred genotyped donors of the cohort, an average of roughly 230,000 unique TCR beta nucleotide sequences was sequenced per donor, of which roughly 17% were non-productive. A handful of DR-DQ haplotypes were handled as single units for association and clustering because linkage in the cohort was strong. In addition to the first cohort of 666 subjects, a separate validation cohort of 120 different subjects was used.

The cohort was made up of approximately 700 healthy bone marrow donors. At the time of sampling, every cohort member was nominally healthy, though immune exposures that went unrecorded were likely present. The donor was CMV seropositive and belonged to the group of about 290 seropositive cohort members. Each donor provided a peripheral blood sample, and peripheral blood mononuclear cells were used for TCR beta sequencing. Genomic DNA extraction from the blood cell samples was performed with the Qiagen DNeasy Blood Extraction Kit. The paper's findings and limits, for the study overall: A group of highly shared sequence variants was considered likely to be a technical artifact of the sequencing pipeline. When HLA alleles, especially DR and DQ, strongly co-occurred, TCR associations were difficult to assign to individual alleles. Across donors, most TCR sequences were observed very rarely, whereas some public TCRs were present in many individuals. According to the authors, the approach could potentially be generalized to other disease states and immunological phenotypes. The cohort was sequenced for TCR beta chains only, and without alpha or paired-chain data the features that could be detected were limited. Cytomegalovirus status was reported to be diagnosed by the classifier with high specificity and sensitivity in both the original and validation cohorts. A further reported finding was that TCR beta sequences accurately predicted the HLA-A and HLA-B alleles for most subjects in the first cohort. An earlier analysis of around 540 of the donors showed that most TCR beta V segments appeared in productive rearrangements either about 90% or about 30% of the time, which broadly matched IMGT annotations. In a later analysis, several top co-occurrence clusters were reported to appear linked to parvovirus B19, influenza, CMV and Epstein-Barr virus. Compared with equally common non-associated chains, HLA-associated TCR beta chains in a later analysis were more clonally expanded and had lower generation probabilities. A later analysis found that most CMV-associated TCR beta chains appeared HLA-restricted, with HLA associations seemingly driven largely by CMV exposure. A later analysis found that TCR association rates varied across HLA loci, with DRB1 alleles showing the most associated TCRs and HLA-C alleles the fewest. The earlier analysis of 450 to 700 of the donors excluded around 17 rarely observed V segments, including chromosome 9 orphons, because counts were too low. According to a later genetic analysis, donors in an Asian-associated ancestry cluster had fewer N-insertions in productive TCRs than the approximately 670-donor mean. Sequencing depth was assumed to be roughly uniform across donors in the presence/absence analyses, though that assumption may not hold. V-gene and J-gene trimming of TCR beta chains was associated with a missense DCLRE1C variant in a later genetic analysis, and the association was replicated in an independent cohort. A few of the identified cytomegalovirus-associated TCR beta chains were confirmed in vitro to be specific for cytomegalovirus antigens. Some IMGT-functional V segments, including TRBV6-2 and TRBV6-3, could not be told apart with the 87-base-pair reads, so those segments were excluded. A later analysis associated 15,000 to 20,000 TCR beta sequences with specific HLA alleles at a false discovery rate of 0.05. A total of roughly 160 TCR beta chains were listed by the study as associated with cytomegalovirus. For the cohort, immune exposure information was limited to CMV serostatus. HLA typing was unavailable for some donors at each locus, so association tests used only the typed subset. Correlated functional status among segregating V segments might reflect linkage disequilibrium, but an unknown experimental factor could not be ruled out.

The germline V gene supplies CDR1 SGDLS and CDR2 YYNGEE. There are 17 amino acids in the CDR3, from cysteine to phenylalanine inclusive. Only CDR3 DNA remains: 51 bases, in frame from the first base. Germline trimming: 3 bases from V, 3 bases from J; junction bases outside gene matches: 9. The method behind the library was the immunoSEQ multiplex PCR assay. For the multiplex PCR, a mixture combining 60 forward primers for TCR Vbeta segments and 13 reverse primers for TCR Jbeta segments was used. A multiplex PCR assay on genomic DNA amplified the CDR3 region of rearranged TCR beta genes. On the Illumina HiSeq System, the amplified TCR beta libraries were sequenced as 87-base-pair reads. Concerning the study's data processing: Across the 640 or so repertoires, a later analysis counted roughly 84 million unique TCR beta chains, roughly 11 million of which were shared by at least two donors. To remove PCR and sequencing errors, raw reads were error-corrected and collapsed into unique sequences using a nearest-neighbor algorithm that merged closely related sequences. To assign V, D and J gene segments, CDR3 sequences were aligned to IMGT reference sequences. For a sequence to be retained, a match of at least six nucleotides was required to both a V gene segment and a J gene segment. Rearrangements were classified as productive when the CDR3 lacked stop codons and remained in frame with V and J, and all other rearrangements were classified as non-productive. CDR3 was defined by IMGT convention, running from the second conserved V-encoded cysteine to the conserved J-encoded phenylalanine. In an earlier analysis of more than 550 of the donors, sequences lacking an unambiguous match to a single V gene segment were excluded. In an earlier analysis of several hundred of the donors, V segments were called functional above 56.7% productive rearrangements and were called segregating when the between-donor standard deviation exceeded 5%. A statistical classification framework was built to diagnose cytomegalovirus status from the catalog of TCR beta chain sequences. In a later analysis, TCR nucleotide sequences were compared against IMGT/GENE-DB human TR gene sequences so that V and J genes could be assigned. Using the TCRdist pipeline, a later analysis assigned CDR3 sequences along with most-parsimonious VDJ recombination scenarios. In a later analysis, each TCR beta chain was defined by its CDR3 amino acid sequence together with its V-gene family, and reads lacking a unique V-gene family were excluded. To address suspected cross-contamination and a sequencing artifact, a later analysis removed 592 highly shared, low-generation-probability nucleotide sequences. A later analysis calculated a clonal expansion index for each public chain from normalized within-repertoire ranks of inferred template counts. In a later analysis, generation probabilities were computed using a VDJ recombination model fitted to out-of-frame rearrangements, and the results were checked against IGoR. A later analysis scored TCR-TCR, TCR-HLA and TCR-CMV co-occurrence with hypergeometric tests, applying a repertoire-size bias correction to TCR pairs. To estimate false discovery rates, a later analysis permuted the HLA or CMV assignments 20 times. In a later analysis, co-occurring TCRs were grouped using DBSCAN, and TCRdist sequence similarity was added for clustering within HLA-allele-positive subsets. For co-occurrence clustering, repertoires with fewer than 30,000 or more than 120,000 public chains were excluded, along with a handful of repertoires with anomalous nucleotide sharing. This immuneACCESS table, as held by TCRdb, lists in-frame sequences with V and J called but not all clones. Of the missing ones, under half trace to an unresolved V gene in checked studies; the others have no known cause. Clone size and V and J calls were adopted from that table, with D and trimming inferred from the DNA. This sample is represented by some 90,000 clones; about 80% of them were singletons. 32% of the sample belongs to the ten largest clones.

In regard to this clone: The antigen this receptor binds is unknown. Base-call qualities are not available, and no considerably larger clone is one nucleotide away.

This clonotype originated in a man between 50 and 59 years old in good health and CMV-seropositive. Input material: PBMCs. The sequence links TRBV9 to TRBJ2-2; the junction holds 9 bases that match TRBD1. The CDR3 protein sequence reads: CASSDQTGGGYTGELFF. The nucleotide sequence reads TGTGCCAGCAGCGACCAGACAGGGGGAGGGTACACCGGGGAGCTGTTTTTT.